Each of the 16 T cell receptor beta chains below was sequenced from the same sample in a study of blood T cell repertoires in COVID-19. Libraries were prepared by immunoSEQ multiplex PCR; TCRdb keeps only in-frame clonotypes and omits some of them. This sample has almost 200,000 clones, with around 85% found just once. Sequenced: peripheral blood. These receptors were taken from a man in his 60s with COVID-19, enrolled during active disease.

The J gene is TRBJ2-3, the V gene TRBV2, with 8 bases identical to TRBD1. Germline V CDR1 and CDR2: SNHLY, FYNNEI. There are 14 residues in the CDR3. Losses at the gene ends were 7 bases for V and 2 bases for J; bases not matched to a gene: 5. As DNA, the CDR3 is TGTGCCAGCATTAGACAGGGGTACACAGATACGCAGTATTTT. As protein: CASIRQGYTDTQYF.

This clone was counted only a few times. The chain joins TRBV4-3 to TRBJ1-1; D is uncertain. CDR1 and CDR2 (germline): LGHNA, YSLEER. V shed 3 bases and J shed 1 base, with 12 bases lying between them. The CDR3 is made up of 15 amino acids. The CDR3 sequence is CASSQDYRRNTEAFF. DNA of the CDR3: TGCGCCAGCAGCCAGGACTACCGCAGGAACACTGAAGCTTTCTTT.

The chain has TRBV3-1 (or the pseudogene TRBV3-2) and TRBJ1-6; D not resolved. The CDR3 is 15 amino acids. The V gene lost 0 bases and the J gene lost 7 bases, with 10 bases spanning the gap. Germline V gene data show CDR1 as LGHDT and CDR2 as YNNKEL (reference sequence). CDR3 amino acids: CASSQEAVRNSPLHF. Here the CDR3 DNA reads TGTGCCAGCAGCCAAGAGGCAGTTCGCAATTCACCCCTCCACTTT.

The chain combines TRBV4-1 with TRBJ1-2, with 9 bases lining up with TRBD1. Per germline, CDR1 MGHRA and CDR2 YSYEKL. Trimming at V came to 1 base and at J to 7 bases, leaving 7 bases not matched to a gene. The CDR3 totals 15 residues. The DNA for the CDR3 is TGCGCCAGCAGCCAAGGGGACAGGGATATTGGTGGCTACACCTTC. The encoded protein is CASSQGDRDIGGYTF.

This sequence joins TRBV6-5 and TRBJ2-1; TRBD2 matches 9 bases. Germline loops: CDR1 MNHEY, CDR2 SVGAGI. The CDR3 is 13 amino acids. V gave up 6 bases and J gave up 7 bases; unmatched junction bases: 4. In nucleotides, the CDR3 is TGTGCCAGCAGGCGGGAGGGCGGGAATGAGCAGTTCTTC. Its translation is CASRREGGNEQFF.

The genes are TRBV12-2 and TRBJ1-5. TRBV12-2 represents a pseudogene. This CDR3 is built from 15 residues. The CDR3 sequence: CASRLALRSNQPQHF. CDR3 bases: TGTGCAAGTCGCTTAGCTTTGAGGAGCAATCAGCCCCAGCATTTT.

This clone was observed once. This chain links TRBV30 with TRBJ2-1, with no clear D. CDR1 and CDR2 from the germline V gene are GTSNPN and SVGIG (reference sequence). V was shortened by 0 bases and J by 5 bases, with 14 bases between the two germline ends. The CDR3 totals 15 residues. Here the CDR3 reads CAWSVGRLRDNEQFF. CDR3 bases: TGTGCCTGGAGTGTAGGCAGACTTCGAGACAATGAGCAGTTCTTC.

The chain has TRBV9 and TRBJ1-4; D is undetermined. Deletions cut 0 bases from V and 0 bases from J, with 9 bases between. CDR3 length: 16 amino acids. CDR1 SGDLS and CDR2 YYNGEE come from the germline V gene. CDR3 residues: CASSVGQATTNEKLFF. In DNA form, the CDR3 reads TGTGCCAGCAGCGTAGGGCAGGCCACAACTAATGAAAAACTGTTTTTT.

The CDR3 spells CASTAEQGALTEAFF. As DNA, the CDR3 is TGTGCCAGCACCGCCGAACAGGGGGCTCTAACTGAAGCTTTCTTT. J is TRBJ1-1 and V is TRBV6-5; 9 bases match TRBD1. This CDR3 has 15 amino acids. Germline CDR1 is MNHEY and CDR2 is SVGAGI. J lost 5 bases, V lost 7 bases, and 11 bases had no gene match.

V is TRBV18 and J is TRBJ1-1; D is perhaps TRBD1 (6 bases). Trimming removed 2 bases from V and 0 bases from J, with 10 bases in between. CDR3 length: 15 residues. From germline, CDR1 is KGHSH and CDR2 LQKENI. The CDR3 region has the DNA TGTGCCAGCTCACCAGTAGGACAGATGAACACTGAAGCTTTCTTT. Translating it yields CASSPVGQMNTEAFF. Combining the CDR3 with reference TRBV18 and TRBJ1-1 gives the whole variable domain NAGVMQNPRHLVRRRGQEARLRCSPMKGHSHVYWYRQLPEEGLKFMVYLQKENIIDESGMPKERFSAEFPKEGPSILRIQQVVRGDSAAYFCASSPVGQMNTEAFFGQGTRLTVV.

This chain uses TRBV2 with TRBJ2-1, with D possibly TRBD2 on 5 matching bases. The CDR3 runs to 13 residues. The germline V gene encodes CDR1 SNHLY and CDR2 FYNNEI. Trimming took 7 bases from V and 3 from J, leaving 10 bases between them. The DNA of the CDR3 is TGTGCCAGCACAAGGGAGCACTACAATGAGCAGTTCTTC. Its translation is CASTREHYNEQFF.

CDR3: CSVATQGAYGYTF. CDR3 coding DNA: TGCAGCGTGGCCACCCAGGGGGCGTATGGCTACACCTTC. This chain connects TRBV29-1 to TRBJ1-2; TRBD1 matches at 8 bases. This CDR3 is 13 amino acids long. Germline CDR1 reads SQVTM; CDR2 reads ANQGSEA. The V gene end was trimmed by 6 bases and the J gene end by 5 bases; junction bases not matched to a gene: 8. Complete variable domain (other parts from reference TRBV29-1 and TRBJ1-2): SAVISQKPSRDICQRGTSLTIQCQVDSQVTMMFWYRQQPGQSLTLIATANQGSEATYESGFVIDKFPISRPNLTFSTLTVSNMSPEDSSIYLCSVATQGAYGYTFGSGTRLTVV.

The V gene is TRBV19, the J gene TRBJ2-1; weak D call: TRBD1 (5 bases). Germline V gene lookup returns CDR1 LNHDA and CDR2 SQIVND (reference sequence). V gave up 3 bases and J gave up 2 bases, with 8 bases separating them. This CDR3 contains 14 residues. The CDR3, as DNA: TGTGCCAGTAGTATCCAGGGAACCTACAATGAGCAGTTCTTC. Its translation is CASSIQGTYNEQFF.

This chain joins TRBV6-5 and TRBJ1-1; D uncertain. Germline assignment: CDR1 MNHEY and CDR2 SVGAGI. This CDR3 is 15 amino acids long. Trimming left V 7 bases short and J 2 bases short, with 17 bases between. CDR3 region: CASNPPHGPNTEAFF. The DNA of the CDR3 is TGTGCCAGCAACCCCCCCCATGGGCCCAACACTGAAGCTTTCTTT.

The chain recombines TRBV3-1 (or the pseudogene TRBV3-2) with TRBJ1-2, with D perhaps TRBD1 (6 bases). CDR1 is LGHDT and CDR2 is YNNKEL in the germline V gene (reference sequence). The CDR3 consists of 14 residues. V lost 8 bases and J 2 bases, leaving 15 bases between the germline ends. This CDR3 is CASAAVQGNYGYTF. For the CDR3, the DNA is TGTGCCAGCGCCGCAGTACAGGGAAACTATGGCTACACCTTC.

The chain has TRBV28 and TRBJ2-3, with 12 bases matching TRBD2. The CDR3 totals 15 residues. V lost 7 bases and J lost 3; bases outside the gene matches: 5. Germline values: CDR1 MDHEN, CDR2 SYDVKM. CDR3 protein: CASILAGGQTDTQYF. Written as DNA, the CDR3 is TGTGCCAGCATTCTAGCGGGAGGGCAAACAGATACGCAGTATTTT.